This T cell receptor beta chain is drawn from a study of human T cells and chemical hapten exposure. Whole-study findings and limits: The study found expanded TCRs formed significantly more large CDR3 similarity clusters than controls.

A few counts support this clonotype. Antigen: not known. This sample's time point: patch test 1, 2 weeks after DPC sensitization. Treatment denoted: therapeutic diphenylcyclopropenone sensitization with weekly scalp DPC. TCRdb re-analysed the RACE reads in MiXCR, keeping a single row per CDR3 protein. The top ten clones hold 2% to 2.5% of a sample with 300,000 to 450,000 distinct CDR3 sequences, 4% to 5.5% of them seen once. Germline V gene sequence: CDR1 LNHDA, CDR2 SQIVND (reference sequence). The CDR3 is 12 residues long. The specimen comprised whole blood, sampled in connection with sensitization to the hapten diphenylcyclopropenone (DPC). This sequence joins TRBV19 and TRBJ1-1, with D maybe TRBD1 (5 bases). The clonotype originates from a woman between 50 and 59 years old with alopecia areata. Some clones in this sample may be carry-over from other donors' samples. The CDR3 region is CTSPGTNTEAFF. CDR3 bases: TGTACCTCCCCGGGGACGAACACTGAAGCTTTCTTT. The full variable domain, with the rest looked up from reference TRBV19 and TRBJ1-1, is DGGITQSPKYLFRKEGQNVTLSCEQNLNHDAMYWYRQDPGQGLRLIYYSQIVNDFQKGDIAEGYSVSREKKESFPLTVTSAQKNPTAFYLCTSPGTNTEAFFGQGTRLTVV.